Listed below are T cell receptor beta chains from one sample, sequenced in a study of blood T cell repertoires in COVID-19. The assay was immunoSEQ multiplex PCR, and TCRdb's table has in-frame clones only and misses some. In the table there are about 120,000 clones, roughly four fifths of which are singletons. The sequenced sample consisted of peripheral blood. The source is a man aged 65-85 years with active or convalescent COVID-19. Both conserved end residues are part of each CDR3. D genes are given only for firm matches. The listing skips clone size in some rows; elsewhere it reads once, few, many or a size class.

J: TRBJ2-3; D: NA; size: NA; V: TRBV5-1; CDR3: CASTGVTDTQYF; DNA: TGCGCCAGCACAGGGGTTACAGATACGCAGTATTTT
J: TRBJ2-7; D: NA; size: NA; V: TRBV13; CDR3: CASSPSGPSYEQYF; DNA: TGTGCCAGCAGCCCCTCAGGGCCTTCCTACGAGCAGTACTTC
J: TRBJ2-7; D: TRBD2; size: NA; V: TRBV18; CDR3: CASSPGLAGSEQYF; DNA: TGTGCCAGCTCACCGGGACTAGCGGGGAGTGAGCAGTACTTC
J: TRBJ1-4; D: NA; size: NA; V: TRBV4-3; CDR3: CASSHSPAGGQNEKLFF; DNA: TGCGCCAGCAGCCATTCCCCCGCGGGGGGCCAAAATGAAAAACTGTTTTTT
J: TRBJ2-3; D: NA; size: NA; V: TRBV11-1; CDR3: CASSLERVSDTQYF; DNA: TGTGCCAGCAGCTTGGAGAGAGTCTCAGATACGCAGTATTTT
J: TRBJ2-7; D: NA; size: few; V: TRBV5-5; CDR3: CASNLLGSYEQYF; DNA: TGTGCCAGCAACCTTTTAGGGAGTTACGAGCAGTACTTC
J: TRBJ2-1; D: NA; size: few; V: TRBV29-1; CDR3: CSVGVTDNEQFF; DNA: TGCAGCGTTGGGGTGACAGACAATGAGCAGTTCTTC
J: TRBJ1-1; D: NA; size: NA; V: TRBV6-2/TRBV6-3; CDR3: CASSTPGGREWNTEAFF; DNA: TGTGCCAGCAGCACACCGGGGGGGCGCGAGTGGAACACTGAAGCTTTCTTT
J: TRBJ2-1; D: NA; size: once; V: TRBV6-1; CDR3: CASSEAHPGEQFF; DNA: TGTGCCAGCAGTGAAGCGCACCCAGGGGAGCAGTTCTTC
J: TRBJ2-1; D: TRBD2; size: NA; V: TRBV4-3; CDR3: CASSSQRGSYNEQFF; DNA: TGCGCCAGCAGCTCCCAGCGGGGGAGCTACAATGAGCAGTTCTTC
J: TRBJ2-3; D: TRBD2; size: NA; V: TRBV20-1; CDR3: CSASSGSADTQYF; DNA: TGCAGTGCTAGTAGCGGGAGCGCAGATACGCAGTATTTT
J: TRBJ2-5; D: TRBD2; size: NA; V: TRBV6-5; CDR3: CASSYSVAGLQETQYF; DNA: TGTGCCAGCAGTTACTCGGTAGCGGGGCTCCAAGAGACCCAGTACTTC
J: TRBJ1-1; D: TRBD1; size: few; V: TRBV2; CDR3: CASRKDRTKAFF; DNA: TGTGCCAGCAGGAAGGACAGGACGAAAGCTTTCTTT
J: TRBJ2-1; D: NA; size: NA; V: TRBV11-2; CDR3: CASSLESLSGQFF; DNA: TGTGCCAGCAGCTTAGAGTCCCTGTCCGGGCAGTTCTTC
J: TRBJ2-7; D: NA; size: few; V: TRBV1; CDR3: CTSSQGDRESSYEQYF; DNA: TGCACCAGCAGCCAAGGGGACAGGGAGAGCTCCTACGAGCAGTACTTC
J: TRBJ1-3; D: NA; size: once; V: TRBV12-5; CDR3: CASIKESGNTIYF; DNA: TGTGCTAGTATCAAGGAGTCAGGAAACACCATATATTTT
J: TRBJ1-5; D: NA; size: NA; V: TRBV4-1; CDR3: CASSQDIGGINQPQHF; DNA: TGCGCCAGCAGCCAAGATATTGGGGGCATTAATCAGCCCCAGCATTTT
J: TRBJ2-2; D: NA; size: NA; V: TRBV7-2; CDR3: CASSPLGGDGELFF; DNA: TGTGCCAGCAGCCCACTAGGGGGGGACGGGGAGCTGTTTTTT
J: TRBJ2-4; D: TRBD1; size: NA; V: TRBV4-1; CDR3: CASSQDRGQTKKILAKNIQYF; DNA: TGCGCCAGCAGCCAAGATCGGGGACAGACAAAGAAGATCCTAGCCAAAAACATTCAGTACTTC
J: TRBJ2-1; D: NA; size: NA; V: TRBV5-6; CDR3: CASSRQGYEQFF; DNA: TGTGCCAGCAGCCGTCAGGGGTATGAGCAGTTCTTC
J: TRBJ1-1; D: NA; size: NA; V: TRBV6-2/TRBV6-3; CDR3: CASSPQGLGEAFF; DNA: TGTGCCAGCAGTCCACAGGGTCTGGGTGAAGCTTTCTTT
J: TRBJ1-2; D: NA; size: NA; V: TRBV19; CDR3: CASSISPGLYHGYTF; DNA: TGTGCCAGTAGTATCTCGCCAGGGTTATACCATGGCTACACCTTC
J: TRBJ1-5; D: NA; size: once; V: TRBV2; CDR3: CATTQGLNQPQHF; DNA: TGTGCCACCACTCAGGGTCTCAATCAGCCCCAGCATTTT
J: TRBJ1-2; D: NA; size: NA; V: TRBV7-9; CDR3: CASSLAIQNYGYTF; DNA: TGTGCCAGCAGCTTAGCGATACAGAACTATGGCTACACCTTC
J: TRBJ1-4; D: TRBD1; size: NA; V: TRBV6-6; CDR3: CASSLLRDREEKLFF; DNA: TGTGCCAGCAGTCTCCTCCGGGACAGGGAGGAAAAACTGTTTTTT
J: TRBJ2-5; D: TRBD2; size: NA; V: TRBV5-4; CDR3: CASGGEETQYF; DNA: TGTGCCAGCGGGGGGGAAGAGACCCAGTACTTC
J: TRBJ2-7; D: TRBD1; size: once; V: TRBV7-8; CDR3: CASSQEDRTSYEQYF; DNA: TGTGCCAGCAGCCAAGAGGACAGGACCTCCTACGAGCAGTACTTC
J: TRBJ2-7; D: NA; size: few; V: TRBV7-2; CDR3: CASSSSGVSYEQYF; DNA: TGTGCCAGCAGCTCCTCGGGGGTCTCCTACGAGCAGTACTTC
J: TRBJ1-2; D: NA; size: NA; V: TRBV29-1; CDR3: CSAVQGIGGYTF; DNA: TGCAGCGCCGTACAGGGAATAGGAGGCTACACCTTC
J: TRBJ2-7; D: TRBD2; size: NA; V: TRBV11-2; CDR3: CASSLELASHEQYF; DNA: TGTGCCAGCAGCTTAGAACTAGCGTCCCACGAGCAGTACTTC
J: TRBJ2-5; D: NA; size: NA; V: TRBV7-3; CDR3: CASSFRVGETQYF; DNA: TGTGCCAGCAGCTTCAGGGTGGGAGAGACCCAGTACTTC
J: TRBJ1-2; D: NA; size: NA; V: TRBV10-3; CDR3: CATTANYGYTF; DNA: TGTGCCACGACAGCGAACTATGGCTACACCTTC
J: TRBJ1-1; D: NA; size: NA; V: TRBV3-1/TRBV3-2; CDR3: CASSLVENTEAFF; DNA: TGTGCCAGCAGCCTGGTAGAGAACACTGAAGCTTTCTTT
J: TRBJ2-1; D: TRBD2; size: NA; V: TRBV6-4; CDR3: CASFKREGRRNEQFF; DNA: TGTGCCAGCTTTAAGCGGGAGGGCCGTAGAAATGAGCAGTTCTTC
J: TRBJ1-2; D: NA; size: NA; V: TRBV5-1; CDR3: CASRGTGSYTF; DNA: TGCGCCAGCCGGGGGACGGGGAGCTACACCTTC
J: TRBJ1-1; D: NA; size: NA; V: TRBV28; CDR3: CASSLGIGGNTEAFF; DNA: TGTGCCAGCAGTTTAGGTATCGGAGGGAACACTGAAGCTTTCTTT
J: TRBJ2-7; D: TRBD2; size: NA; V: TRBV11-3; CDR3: CASSPGGGFYEQYF; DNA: TGTGCCAGCAGCCCCGGCGGGGGATTCTACGAGCAGTACTTC
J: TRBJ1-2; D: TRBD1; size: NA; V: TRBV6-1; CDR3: CASSVAGGTGGDGYTF; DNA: TGTGCCAGCAGTGTAGCAGGGGGGACAGGAGGGGATGGCTACACCTTC
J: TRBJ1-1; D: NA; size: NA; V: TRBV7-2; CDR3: CASSLVAGPYGAFF; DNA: TGTGCCAGCAGCTTAGTGGCAGGGCCCTACGGGGCTTTCTTT
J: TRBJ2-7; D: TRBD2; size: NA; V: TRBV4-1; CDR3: CASRPDTSGSSREQYF; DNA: TGCGCCAGCAGACCGGATACCAGCGGGAGCTCAAGGGAGCAGTACTTC
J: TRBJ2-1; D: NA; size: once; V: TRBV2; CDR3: CASRVRDTNNEQFF; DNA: TGTGCCAGCAGGGTCCGGGACACCAACAATGAGCAGTTCTTC
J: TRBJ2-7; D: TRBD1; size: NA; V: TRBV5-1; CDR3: CASSPAGTVGADEQYF; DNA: TGCGCCAGCAGCCCTGCCGGGACAGTGGGCGCCGACGAGCAGTACTTC
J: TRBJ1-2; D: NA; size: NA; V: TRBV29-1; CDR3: CSVTGYGYTF; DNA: TGCAGCGTTACAGGGTATGGCTACACCTTC
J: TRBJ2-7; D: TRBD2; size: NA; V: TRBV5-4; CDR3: CASSPGRASSSYEQYF; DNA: TGTGCCAGCAGCCCGGGGAGGGCCTCAAGCTCCTACGAGCAGTACTTC